This entry lists 6 T cell receptor beta chains sequenced from one sample in a study of blood T cells in healthy people across ages. A second PCR of about 7 to 11 cycles used a sample-barcoded 5' primer and a J-beta primer mix. TCRdb re-called the 5' RACE reads through MiXCR, storing one row per CDR3 protein. Among hundreds of thousands of distinct CDR3 sequences, roughly 48% were seen once, and the ten largest hold around 23%. Sequenced sample: blood. The receptors shown here come from an elderly man in good health.

This chain links TRBV15 with TRBJ1-5, with no clear D. Germline V gene data show CDR1 as LNHNV and CDR2 as YYDKDF (reference sequence). The CDR3 loop spans 13 amino acids. Trimming shortened V by 6 bases and J by 7 bases, and 13 bases separated the two germline ends. This CDR3 is CATRKGPSQPQHF. The CDR3 DNA sequence: TGTGCCACCAGGAAGGGTCCATCCCAGCCCCAGCATTTT.

This clonotype was recorded many times. Germline and junction disagree at one end, which may indicate a read error. The chain is built from TRBV5-1 and TRBJ2-1; D is possibly TRBD1 (6 bases). The CDR3 spans 13 residues. Germline V gene lookup returns CDR1 SGHRS and CDR2 YFSETQ. DNA for the CDR3: TGTGCCAGCAGCTTAGGGGGCTACAATGAGCAGTTCTTC. Its protein is CASSLGGYNEQFF.

This chain links TRBV5-4 with TRBJ1-2; maybe TRBD1 (6 bases). The germline CDR1 and CDR2 sequences are SGHNT and YYREEE (reference sequence). V was cut by 4 bases and J by 5 bases, with 12 bases left in between. This CDR3 spans 13 amino acids. CDR3 nucleotides: TGTGCCAGCAGCGGCGGGACACAGTATGGCTACACCTTC. Amino acids: CASSGGTQYGYTF.

This rearrangement joins TRBV20-1 to TRBJ2-1, with D hard to call. Germline CDR1 reads DFQATT; CDR2 reads SNEGSKA (reference sequence). This CDR3 comprises 12 residues. Trimming removed 1 base from V and 9 bases from J, with 10 bases in between. CDR3 in DNA: TGCAGTGCTAGAGGGTGGCGTAGTGAGCAGTTCTTC. This gives the protein CSARGWRSEQFF.

The rearrangement joins TRBV20-1 to TRBJ2-4; TRBD2 agrees at 7 bases. The J call may be wrong; the DNA end is better matched by TRBJ2-7. This CDR3 is 14 amino acids long. Germline CDR1 DFQATT, CDR2 SNEGSKA (reference sequence). CDR3 protein: CSATGGLTLGEQYF. The CDR3 DNA follows: TGCAGTGCTACCGGGGGACTAACCCTTGGCGAGCAGTACTTC.

In this sample, this clonotype turned up a few times. The CDR3 DNA follows: TGTGCCACCAGTTCCTCGCGGGGGCCCTTACCTCATACGCAGTATTTT. It yields the protein CATSSSRGPLPHTQYF. This chain connects TRBV15 to TRBJ2-3; maybe TRBD2 (7 bases). Trimming removed 6 bases at V and 7 bases at J, with 23 bases between. This CDR3 is 16 amino acids long. Germline CDR1 is LNHNV and CDR2 is YYDKDF (reference sequence).